This T cell receptor (beta chain) was observed in a study of cytomegalovirus exposure and HLA in healthy donors. Germline CDR1 SGHRS, CDR2 YFSETQ. Trimming left V 2 bases short and J 2 bases short, with 10 bases between. This CDR3 region has 15 residues. Study findings and constraints: It was assumed in the presence/absence analyses that sequencing depth was roughly uniform across donors. Among the sequence variants, a highly shared cluster was likely an artifact of sequencing.

The PCR contained 60 Vbeta and 13 Jbeta primers. Repertoires were generated with immunoSEQ multiplex PCR, while TCRdb's copy carries only in-frame clones and drops some. The sample has some 130,000 clones; 77% are singletons. Points on this clone: Its antigen is unknown.

Sequencing was carried out using PBMCs. The TCR was taken from a male donor in good health and CMV-seronegative. The chain employs TRBV5-1 and TRBJ1-4, with a weak D call TRBD1 (5 bases). The CDR3 DNA reads TGCGCCAGCAGCTTAGGGGCAGGGACTAATGAAAAACTGTTTTTT. Protein product: CASSLGAGTNEKLFF.